This TCR beta chain was retrieved from a study of blood T cells in healthy people across ages. Turning to the study itself: Per two T cells, about one barcoded beta molecule was captured through template switching.

The study's findings and limits: Long-lived donors exceeded aged donors in naive CD4+ cells and diversity.

Together with a sample-barcoded 5' primer, a J-beta primer mix was included in a second PCR lasting roughly 7 to 11 cycles. Using its own MiXCR run on the 5' RACE reads, TCRdb lists one record per CDR3 protein. The data contain about a million distinct CDR3 sequences, around two fifths of them singletons. The CDR3 totals 13 residues. V gave up 8 bases and J gave up 2 bases, with 13 bases separating them. Germline V gene lookup returns CDR1 DFQATT and CDR2 SNEGSKA (reference sequence). This clonotype has just one count. Its antigen is undetermined. Sequenced sample: blood. This chain links TRBV20-1 with TRBJ2-1; D tentatively reads TRBD1 or TRBD2 (5 bases each). This receptor was identified in a man between 18 and 35 years old in good health. This CDR3 is CSSKTGPYNEQFF. The DNA for the CDR3 is TGCAGTTCTAAGACGGGACCCTACAATGAGCAGTTCTTC.